This T cell receptor beta chain was profiled in a study of blood T cell repertoires in COVID-19. Overall study context: Sites in the United States, Italy and Spain provided acute and convalescent COVID-19 samples. PBMCs, B-cell-depleted T cells, or T cells provided the cDNA or gDNA that made up the material.

Symptom resolution, clearance, or two negative PCRs marked donors in Cohort 3 as recovered. As processed by the authors: Amplification of reference gene primers provided the estimated nucleated cell counts. Generated by immunoSEQ multiplex PCR, the TCRdb table keeps only in-frame clones and is missing some. D and trimming come from the DNA, and the V and J calls and clone size come from that table. The sample includes roughly 270,000 clones, 85% seen only once; the top ten take around 2.3%. This CDR3 has 15 amino acids. Trimming took 2 bases from V and 5 from J; bases not matched to a gene: 8. Germline CDR1 LGHNA, CDR2 YSLEER.

Sequenced input: PBMCs or T cells enriched from blood (not recorded which). The chain couples TRBV4-3 to TRBJ1-1, with 7 positions matching TRBD1. This receptor was obtained from a woman between 50 and 59 years old who had recovered from COVID-19. The CDR3 DNA reads as TGCGCCAGCAGCCAACAAAGACAGGGTTTAACTGAAGCTTTCTTT. Protein product: CASSQQRQGLTEAFF.